One sample yielded the 23 T cell receptor beta chains listed below, sequenced in a study of cytomegalovirus exposure and HLA in healthy donors. Primers: 60 Vbeta forward and 13 Jbeta reverse. The table came from immunoSEQ multiplex PCR; TCRdb's copy has only in-frame clones and leaves some out. The sample holds 140,000 or so clones, 65% to 75% seen once. Sequencing was done on a sample of PBMCs. The receptors originated from a man in his sixties in good health and CMV-seronegative.

This clone was observed a few times. CDR3 bases: TGTGCCAGCAGCCTGACTAGCGGGAATATCTACGAGCAGTACTTC. This gives the protein CASSLTSGNIYEQYF. The chain couples TRBV7-3 to TRBJ2-7, with 11 bases lining up with TRBD2. The germline CDR1 and CDR2 sequences are SGHTA and FQGTGA. V dropped 5 bases and J dropped 3; count of bases not matched to a gene: 6. The CDR3 covers 15 residues.

The chain links TRBV5-4 to TRBJ2-7; 12 positions agree with TRBD2. CDR3 length: 18 amino acids. V lost 5 bases to trimming and J lost 4 bases; unmatched junction nucleotides: 16. CDR1 and CDR2 (germline): SGHNT, YYREEE (reference sequence). CDR3 region: CASRSAEAQTSGSYEQYF. CDR3 DNA sequence: TGTGCCAGCAGGTCCGCTGAGGCCCAGACTAGCGGGAGTTACGAGCAGTACTTC.

The chain couples TRBV2 to TRBJ2-1; 12 nucleotides match TRBD2. The CDR3 runs to 16 residues. Losses at the gene ends were 6 bases for V and 1 base for J; bases not matched to a gene: 4. CDR1 is SNHLY and CDR2 is FYNNEI in the germline V gene. CDR3 protein: CASRVLAGGSYNEQFF. CDR3 DNA: TGTGCCAGCAGGGTCCTAGCGGGAGGGTCCTACAATGAGCAGTTCTTC.

The CDR3 is CASSERLAQLEGEQYF. DNA for the CDR3: TGTGCCAGCAGTGAGAGACTAGCGCAACTTGAGGGGGAGCAGTACTTC. The V call is TRBV2, the J call TRBJ2-7; 8 bases map to TRBD2. The germline CDR1 and CDR2 sequences are SNHLY and FYNNEI. This CDR3 is 16 amino acids long. V lost 3 bases, J lost 7 bases, and 14 bases stayed unmatched.

This clone has just a few counts. The chain combines TRBV29-1 with TRBJ1-4; 8 bases agree with TRBD1. CDR3 length: 15 amino acids. The germline CDR1 and CDR2 sequences are SQVTM and ANQGSEA. V shed 6 bases and J 4 bases; nucleotides not matched to a gene: 10. The CDR3 protein is CSVLSDRAGNEKLFF. DNA of the CDR3: TGCAGCGTCCTTTCGGACAGGGCGGGTAATGAAAAACTGTTTTTT. The entire variable domain, with the rest obtained from reference TRBV29-1 and TRBJ1-4, is as follows: SAVISQKPSRDICQRGTSLTIQCQVDSQVTMMFWYRQQPGQSLTLIATANQGSEATYESGFVIDKFPISRPNLTFSTLTVSNMSPEDSSIYLCSVLSDRAGNEKLFFGSGTQLSVL.

The genes are TRBV19 and TRBJ1-5, with D hard to call. CDR1 and CDR2 (germline): LNHDA, SQIVND (reference sequence). The length of the CDR3 is 16 residues. V lost 3 bases and J lost 0, with 12 bases in between. CDR3 region: CASSIGERDSNQPQHF. In DNA form, the CDR3 reads TGTGCCAGTAGTATCGGCGAGAGGGATAGCAATCAGCCCCAGCATTTT.

This chain's CDR3 is CASRPPGSTEAFF. CDR3 in DNA: TGTGCCAGTAGACCCCCCGGGAGTACTGAAGCTTTCTTT. The chain uses TRBV19 and TRBJ1-1; no clear D. This CDR3 has 13 residues. V was pared by 6 bases and J by 5 bases, with 13 bases between. The V gene's germline CDR1 is LNHDA and CDR2 SQIVND (reference sequence). Combining the CDR3 with reference TRBV19 and TRBJ1-1 gives the whole variable domain DGGITQSPKYLFRKEGQNVTLSCEQNLNHDAMYWYRQDPGQGLRLIYYSQIVNDFQKGDIAEGYSVSREKKESFPLTVTSAQKNPTAFYLCASRPPGSTEAFFGQGTRLTVV.

V and J are TRBV10-1 and TRBJ2-1; 8 bases fit TRBD2. This CDR3 spans 14 amino acids. Unmatched junction bases numbered 3, after V lost 6 bases and J lost 2 bases. Germline V gene data show CDR1 as WNHNN and CDR2 as SYGVQD (reference sequence). The chain's CDR3 is CASSGGDPYNEQFF. Here the CDR3 DNA reads TGCGCCAGCAGCGGGGGGGATCCCTACAATGAGCAGTTCTTC.

The table lists this clone with a few counts. The chain recombines TRBV6-1 with TRBJ2-7, with a possible D match to TRBD1 (6 bases). CDR1 and CDR2 (germline): MNHNS, SASEGT. Trimming pared 6 bases from V and 3 bases from J, leaving 9 bases between. The CDR3 spans 12 residues. This chain's CDR3 is CASRAQGYEQYF. The CDR3 coding sequence is TGTGCCAGCAGAGCACAGGGCTACGAGCAGTACTTC.

The rearrangement links TRBV20-1 to TRBJ2-7; TRBD2 is a possible D gene (5 bases). The CDR3 totals 11 residues. Trimming shortened V by 7 bases and J by 2 bases, and 9 bases separated the two germline ends. Germline V gene sequence: CDR1 DFQATT, CDR2 SNEGSKA (reference sequence). CDR3 DNA sequence: TGCAGTGTCGGGGAGACCTACGAGCAGTACTTC. Translated, it gives CSVGETYEQYF.

There are a few counts of this clone. The CDR3 DNA follows: TGTGCCAGCAGCGCCAAGGGACTAGCGGGAGGGCCAGAGACCCAGTACTTC. Translated: CASSAKGLAGGPETQYF. The gene calls are TRBV9 and TRBJ2-5; 16 positions match TRBD2. This CDR3 is built from 17 residues. The junction had 6 bases not matched to a gene; V was cut back by 3 bases and J by 4 bases. Germline V gene sequence: CDR1 SGDLS, CDR2 YYNGEE.

The rearrangement joins TRBV27 to TRBJ2-1; 7 nucleotides match TRBD1. V shed 5 bases, J shed 5 bases, and the junction held 9 bases outside the gene matches. The germline CDR1 and CDR2 sequences are MNHEY and SMNVEV (reference sequence). The CDR3 runs 15 residues. CDR3 nucleotide sequence: TGTGCCAGCAGTATGGGGACAGCACCTGACAATGAGCAGTTCTTC. It translates to CASSMGTAPDNEQFF.

The chain has TRBV6-5 and TRBJ2-3, with TRBD1 matching 7 bases. V shed 2 bases, J shed 3 bases, and the junction held 2 bases outside the gene matches. This CDR3 region has 14 residues. Germline-derived CDR1 and CDR2 are MNHEY and SVGAGI. The CDR3 region is CASSYPTGTDTQYF. As DNA, the CDR3 is TGTGCCAGCAGTTACCCGACAGGGACAGATACGCAGTATTTT.

This chain joins TRBV7-9 and TRBJ2-3; TRBD1 agrees at 10 bases. The germline V gene encodes CDR1 SEHNR and CDR2 FQNEAQ (reference sequence). V was pared by 5 bases and J by 1 base, with 9 bases of the junction left unmatched. The CDR3 is 17 residues long. CDR3 sequence: CASSVDAGTGGTDTQYF. For the CDR3, the DNA is TGTGCCAGCAGCGTAGACGCCGGGACAGGGGGCACAGATACGCAGTATTTT.

This chain links TRBV7-9 with TRBJ2-7, with TRBD2 matching 10 bases. This CDR3 spans 16 amino acids. J gave up 0 bases and V 5 bases, and 7 bases lay outside the gene matches. CDR1 SEHNR and CDR2 FQNEAQ come from the germline V gene (reference sequence). CDR3 residues: CASSAPGTSDSYEQYF. The CDR3 nucleotides are TGTGCCAGCAGCGCCCCCGGGACTAGCGACTCCTACGAGCAGTACTTC.

Only a few counts were recorded for this clone. V is TRBV4-3 and J is TRBJ2-7, with D perhaps matching TRBD2 (6 bases). CDR1 is LGHNA, CDR2 YSLEER, per germline. CDR3 length: 15 residues. The V and J ends lost 0 bases and 7 bases respectively, with 16 bases between them. Written as DNA, the CDR3 is TGCGCCAGCAGCCAAGATGGGGACTGGCTCGGGGAGCAGTACTTC. Translating it yields CASSQDGDWLGEQYF.

This clone was observed a few times. This chain connects TRBV28 to TRBJ2-5, with 10 nucleotides matching TRBD1. Unmatched junction bases numbered 4, after V lost 2 bases and J lost 4 bases. Germline loops: CDR1 MDHEN, CDR2 SYDVKM. This CDR3 comprises 15 residues. The CDR3 DNA is TGTGCCAGCAGTTTAGGACAGGGGGTAGGAGAGACCCAGTACTTC. Protein sequence: CASSLGQGVGETQYF.

J is TRBJ1-5 and V is TRBV16, with D tentatively TRBD1 (6 bases). The germline V gene has CDR1 KGHSY and CDR2 FQNENV. Between the trimmed V and J ends, which lost 0 bases and 5 bases, there was a span of 14 bases. This CDR3 is built from 16 residues. In DNA form, the CDR3 reads TGTGCCAGCAGCCAATCCCCGGCGGGGGCTCATCAGCCCCAGCATTTT. Its translation is CASSQSPAGAHQPQHF.

The V gene is TRBV29-1, the J gene TRBJ1-1; a possible D gene is TRBD1 (5 bases). Germline V gene data show CDR1 as SQVTM and CDR2 as ANQGSEA. The CDR3 covers 15 residues. V was shortened by 4 bases and J by 1 base, with 16 bases between the two germline ends. DNA for the CDR3: TGCAGCGTTGCCCCAGATTTGGGGCCGAACACTGAAGCTTTCTTT. This encodes CSVAPDLGPNTEAFF.

This chain connects TRBV28 to TRBJ2-1; 11 nucleotides match TRBD2. The CDR3 extends over 18 amino acids. V trimming: 6 bases; J trimming: 3 bases; junction bases outside the gene matches: 13. Germline V gives CDR1 MDHEN, CDR2 SYDVKM. The CDR3 sequence is CASSPSGRLAGFYNEQFF. The CDR3, as DNA: TGTGCCAGCAGCCCCTCCGGCCGACTAGCGGGATTCTACAATGAGCAGTTCTTC.

The chain combines TRBV7-9 with TRBJ1-3; D remains unclear. Per the germline V gene, CDR1 is SEHNR and CDR2 is FQNEAQ (reference sequence). The CDR3 contains 16 residues. Trimming cost V 5 bases and J 0 bases, with 14 bases left between them. The CDR3 protein is CASSRTPGDSGNTIYF. CDR3 in DNA: TGTGCCAGCAGCCGCACCCCGGGTGACTCTGGAAACACCATATATTTT.

In this sample, this clone turned up a few times. This sequence joins TRBV5-4 and TRBJ1-5; D is possibly TRBD1 (5 bases). In germline, CDR1 is SGHNT, CDR2 YYREEE (reference sequence). This CDR3 spans 13 amino acids. The V gene lost 2 bases and the J gene lost 4 bases, with 7 bases spanning the gap. CDR3 in DNA: TGTGCCAGCAGCTTTGACAGAAATCAGCCCCAGCATTTT. This codes for CASSFDRNQPQHF.

The rearrangement uses TRBV7-8 and TRBJ1-4; no definite D call. The CDR3 is made up of 14 amino acids. The germline gives CDR1 SGHVS, CDR2 FQNEAQ. The V and J ends lost 5 bases and 4 bases respectively, with 11 bases between them. DNA for the CDR3: TGTGCCAGCAGCCCGAGTCGGGGTAATGAAAAACTGTTTTTT. It yields the protein CASSPSRGNEKLFF. Full variable domain (outside the CDR3, taken from reference TRBV7-8 and TRBJ1-4): GAGVSQSPRYKVAKRGQDVALRCDPISGHVSLFWYQQALGQGPEFLTYFQNEAQLDKSGLPSDRFFAERPEGSVSTLKIQRTQQEDSAVYLCASSPSRGNEKLFFGSGTQLSVL.